What follows are 27 T cell receptor beta chains derived from one specimen sequenced in a study of cytomegalovirus exposure and HLA in healthy donors. A multiplex PCR was run with 60 Vbeta primers and 13 Jbeta primers. The data were produced by immunoSEQ multiplex PCR, yet TCRdb's version contains in-frame clones alone and is incomplete. Among about 170,000 clones listed, about 80% were seen once. The specimen was PBMCs. The receptors were sampled from a woman aged 45-60 years in good health and CMV-seronegative.

This clone was counted between two and nine times. This chain uses TRBV7-2 with TRBJ1-4; tentative D call: TRBD1 (6 bases). V lost 1 base to trimming and J lost 5 bases, with 14 bases between them. Germline V gene data show CDR1 as SGHTA and CDR2 as FQGNSA. The CDR3 length is 16 residues. The CDR3 reads CASSLGLGGRNEKLFF. DNA for the CDR3: TGTGCCAGCAGCTTAGGTCTAGGGGGACGGAATGAAAAACTGTTTTTT.

The chain uses TRBV11-2 and TRBJ1-6; D remains ambiguous. Trimming cost V 0 bases and J 6 bases, with 6 bases left between them. This CDR3 spans 14 amino acids. CDR1 and CDR2 from the germline V gene are SGHAT and FQNNGV. The CDR3 sequence: CASSLDGSNSPLHF. CDR3 in DNA: TGTGCCAGCAGCTTAGATGGGAGTAATTCACCCCTCCACTTT.

On this clone itself: An end of the junction does not agree with germline; a read error may underlie this. The genes are TRBV7-9 and TRBJ1-2; a weak D match, TRBD1 (6 bases). This CDR3 comprises 16 residues. Germline assignment: CDR1 SEHNR and CDR2 FQNEAQ (reference sequence). The DNA of the CDR3 is TGTTCCAGCAGCTTAGCGACCACAGGGAAAATTGGTGGCTACACCTTC. It codes for CSSSLATTGKIGGYTF.

The chain couples TRBV6-5 to TRBJ2-3; 8 bases line up with TRBD1. V trimming: 6 bases; J trimming: 5 bases; junction bases outside the gene matches: 7. The CDR3 spans 14 residues. Germline assignment: CDR1 MNHEY and CDR2 SVGAGI. The CDR3, as DNA: TGTGCCAGCAGGATGACAGGGGTTGGAGATACGCAGTATTTT. Translated, it gives CASRMTGVGDTQYF.

The V and J genes are TRBV28 and TRBJ1-2; 10 bases are shared with TRBD1. The CDR3 extends over 14 amino acids. Germline CDR1 MDHEN, CDR2 SYDVKM. The V segment lost 6 bases and the J segment 6 bases; nucleotides outside the gene matches: 7. The CDR3 DNA reads as TGTGCCAGCAGGACACCGGGACAGGGGCATGGCTACACCTTC. It translates to CASRTPGQGHGYTF.

V and J are TRBV10-3 and TRBJ2-7, with TRBD2 matching 9 bases. CDR1 is ENHRY, CDR2 SYGVKD, per germline. The CDR3 spans 15 residues. V was clipped by 0 bases and J by 5 bases; unmatched bases: 5. CDR3 in amino acids: CAISESGGRADEQYF. CDR3 bases: TGTGCCATCAGTGAGTCTGGCGGGAGGGCCGACGAGCAGTACTTC.

In DNA form, the CDR3 reads TGTGCCAGCACCCTACGGTTAGGGGACACCGGGGAGCTGTTTTTT. Amino acids: CASTLRLGDTGELFF. The V and J genes are TRBV28 and TRBJ2-2; perhaps TRBD1 as D (5 bases). CDR1 and CDR2 (germline): MDHEN, SYDVKM. V was trimmed by 7 bases and J by 3 bases, leaving 15 bases between them. CDR3 length: 15 residues.

The J gene is TRBJ2-5, the V gene TRBV11-3; 7 positions match TRBD2. The closer fit of TRBJ2-7 to the DNA end suggests the J call may be wrong. CDR3 length equals 14 residues. Germline assignment: CDR1 SGHNT and CDR2 YENEEA. CDR3 DNA sequence: TGTGCCAGCAGCTTGACCGGGGGGTCCTACGAGCAGTACTTC. It is translated as CASSLTGGSYEQYF.

The chain recombines TRBV7-6 with TRBJ2-1; 9 bases are shared with TRBD1. Trimming cost V 5 bases and J 9 bases; bases outside gene matches: 11. Germline V gene sequence: CDR1 SGHVS, CDR2 FNYEAQ. CDR3 length equals 15 residues. The DNA of the CDR3 is TGTGCCAGCAGCCCACTACAGGGGGCATGGGGTGAGCAGTTCTTC. This translates into CASSPLQGAWGEQFF.

This chain links TRBV28 with TRBJ2-7; 10 positions agree with TRBD1. The CDR3 covers 14 residues. Germline CDR1 is MDHEN and CDR2 is SYDVKM. J lost 5 bases, V lost 6 bases, and 7 bases had no gene match. The CDR3 nucleotides are TGTGCCAGCAGGCTGACAGGGGGCAGAGACGAGCAGTACTTC. This sequence encodes CASRLTGGRDEQYF. The full variable domain, with the rest looked up from reference TRBV28 and TRBJ2-7, is DVKVTQSSRYLVKRTGEKVFLECVQDMDHENMFWYRQDPGLGLRLIYFSYDVKMKEKGDIPEGYSVSREKKERFSLILESASTNQTSMYLCASRLTGGRDEQYFGPGTRLTVT.

V usage is TRBV25-1 and J usage is TRBJ2-1, with D possibly matching TRBD1 (6 bases). This CDR3 is 15 amino acids long. Per germline, CDR1 MGHDK and CDR2 SYGVNS. Trimming left V 4 bases short and J 4 bases short, with 14 bases between. CDR3 sequence (DNA): TGTGCCAGCAGTGCAGCCGGGACACCTTACAATGAGCAGTTCTTC. Residues: CASSAAGTPYNEQFF.

This clone was detected only a few times. This chain links TRBV4-1 with TRBJ2-7; TRBD1 aligns across 7 bases. The CDR3 totals 16 residues. Germline CDR1 MGHRA, CDR2 YSYEKL. V shed 3 bases, J shed 7 bases, and the junction held 15 bases outside the gene matches. In nucleotides, the CDR3 is TGCGCCAGCAGCCACCAGATGAACAGGGGACGTGGGGAGCAGTACTTC. This codes for CASSHQMNRGRGEQYF.

V and J are TRBV28 and TRBJ2-7, with TRBD2 identical over 12 bases. There are 15 residues in the CDR3. Trimming cost V 3 bases and J 6 bases; bases outside gene matches: 6. The V gene's germline CDR1 is MDHEN and CDR2 SYDVKM. CDR3 bases: TGTGCCAGCAGTTTGACTAGCGGGGGACCCTCCGAGCAGTACTTC. It specifies CASSLTSGGPSEQYF.

The chain couples TRBV14 to TRBJ2-7, with D possibly being TRBD1 (5 bases). V was shortened by 0 bases and J by 3 bases, with 12 bases between the two germline ends. CDR1 is SGHDN, CDR2 FVKESK, per germline. CDR3 length equals 15 residues. CDR3 region: CASSQEGLPGYEQYF. CDR3 sequence (DNA): TGTGCCAGCAGCCAAGAGGGGCTACCGGGCTACGAGCAGTACTTC.

The rearrangement links TRBV28 to TRBJ1-1, with TRBD1 matching over 8 bases. J was trimmed by 0 bases and V by 10 bases; bases with no gene match: 4. In germline, CDR1 is MDHEN, CDR2 SYDVKM. This CDR3 contains 13 residues. CDR3 amino acids: CATWDRLNTEAFF. CDR3 coding DNA: TGTGCCACCTGGGACAGGCTGAACACTGAAGCTTTCTTT.

V usage is TRBV19 and J usage is TRBJ2-7, with D maybe TRBD1 (5 bases). Germline V gene data show CDR1 as LNHDA and CDR2 as SQIVND (reference sequence). The V and J ends lost 3 bases and 2 bases respectively, with 11 bases between them. The CDR3 runs to 14 residues. In DNA form, the CDR3 reads TGTGCCAGTAGTATCCCCGACAGAGCCTACGAGCAGTACTTC. It encodes CASSIPDRAYEQYF.

This clone was seen a handful of times. This sequence joins TRBV7-2 and TRBJ1-6; D not resolved. CDR3 length: 16 residues. Trimming took 5 bases from V and 6 from J, leaving 17 bases between them. CDR1 is SGHTA, CDR2 FQGNSA, per germline. CDR3 DNA: TGTGCCAGCAGCCCCTTTCACCCTATGCTTAATTCACCCCTCCACTTT. This encodes CASSPFHPMLNSPLHF. The full variable domain, its missing parts supplied by reference TRBV7-2 and TRBJ1-6, is GAGVSQSPSNKVTEKGKDVELRCDPISGHTALYWYRQSLGQGLEFLIYFQGNSAPDKSGLPSDRFSAERTGGSVSTLTIQRTQQEDSAVYLCASSPFHPMLNSPLHFGNGTRLTVT.

The gene calls are TRBV5-1 and TRBJ2-1; 9 positions match TRBD2. V lost 0 bases, J lost 6 bases, and 10 bases stayed unmatched. The CDR3 is made up of 17 amino acids. Germline-derived CDR1 and CDR2 are SGHRS and YFSETQ. CDR3: CASSLEASGAVGNEQFF. CDR3 nucleotide sequence: TGCGCCAGCAGCTTGGAGGCTAGCGGGGCAGTCGGCAATGAGCAGTTCTTC.

The chain uses TRBV4-1 and TRBJ2-6; TRBD1 matches at 9 bases. Germline CDR1 MGHRA, CDR2 YSYEKL. The V and J ends lost 7 bases and 2 bases, in that order; junction bases with no gene match: 9. The CDR3 totals 17 residues. CDR3 region: CASTPLDRGTGANVLTF. The CDR3 bases are TGCGCCAGCACTCCTCTGGACAGGGGTACTGGGGCCAACGTCCTGACTTTC.

This chain connects TRBV7-2 to TRBJ2-5; 8 bases match TRBD2. V trimming: 1 base; J trimming: 0 bases; junction bases outside the gene matches: 4. The CDR3 has 16 amino acids. The germline V gene encodes CDR1 SGHTA and CDR2 FQGNSA. As DNA, the CDR3 is TGTGCCAGCAGCTTAGTGGGGACTAGGTACCAAGAGACCCAGTACTTC. It yields the protein CASSLVGTRYQETQYF.

The chain carries TRBV25-1 and TRBJ1-1; TRBD1 is a possible D gene (6 bases). V was trimmed by 1 base and J by 1 base, leaving 10 bases between them. CDR1 is MGHDK and CDR2 is SYGVNS in the germline V gene. The CDR3 is 15 residues long. CDR3 protein: CASSEWGQKNTEAFF. DNA for the CDR3: TGTGCCAGCAGTGAATGGGGACAAAAGAACACTGAAGCTTTCTTT.

As DNA, the CDR3 is TGTGCCAGCAGCCAAGATAGCGGTAGCGCGACCTACGAGCAGTACTTC. It specifies CASSQDSGSATYEQYF. This sequence joins TRBV14 and TRBJ2-5; D is possibly TRBD2 (6 bases). Judging by the DNA end, TRBJ2-7 fits better; the J call may be wrong. Germline assignment: CDR1 SGHDN and CDR2 FVKESK. CDR3 length: 16 residues.

The chain has TRBV11-2 and TRBJ2-2; D remains ambiguous. The V gene's germline CDR1 is SGHAT and CDR2 FQNNGV. V gave up 1 base and J gave up 6 bases, with 12 bases separating them. The CDR3 totals 15 residues. CDR3: CASSLVARAAGELFF. The CDR3 DNA reads TGTGCCAGCAGCTTAGTGGCTAGAGCTGCCGGGGAGCTGTTTTTT.

The rearrangement uses TRBV7-8 and TRBJ1-2, with 7 bases identical to TRBD1. Germline V gene sequence: CDR1 SGHVS, CDR2 FQNEAQ. V shed 5 bases and J 8 bases; nucleotides not matched to a gene: 8. The CDR3 is made up of 13 amino acids. The CDR3 region has the DNA TGTGCCAGCAGCCTGGGACAGCTTGGGGGCTACACCTTC. This gives the protein CASSLGQLGGYTF.

The genes are TRBV28 and TRBJ1-2, with 7 bases lining up with TRBD1. This CDR3 spans 12 amino acids. Trimming at V came to 6 bases and at J to 4 bases, leaving 2 bases not matched to a gene. Germline-derived CDR1 and CDR2 are MDHEN and SYDVKM. The CDR3 DNA sequence: TGTGCCAGCAGGAGGACAGGCTATGGCTACACCTTC. It translates to CASRRTGYGYTF.

This chain uses TRBV29-1 with TRBJ2-3; 8 positions agree with TRBD1. The V gene end was trimmed by 7 bases and the J gene end by 0 bases; junction bases not matched to a gene: 6. The CDR3 extends over 14 amino acids. In germline, CDR1 is SQVTM, CDR2 ANQGSEA. Written as DNA, the CDR3 is TGCAGCGCCCGAGACAGGGGCAGCACAGATACGCAGTATTTT. Its translation: CSARDRGSTDTQYF.

This clone was seen more than once but under ten times. The chain combines TRBV11-2 with TRBJ2-1; perhaps TRBD1 as D (6 bases). Looked up from germline, CDR1 is SGHAT and CDR2 is FQNNGV. V lost 5 bases and J 6 bases, leaving 20 bases between the germline ends. The length of the CDR3 is 16 residues. CDR3 bases: TGTGCCAGCAGCACTATACAGGGACCCACTATCAATGAGCAGTTCTTC. Amino acid sequence: CASSTIQGPTINEQFF.